One T cell receptor (beta chain) is described in this entry. V lost 3 bases to trimming and J lost 6 bases, with 9 bases between them. The CDR3 is made up of 14 amino acids. A second about 6 to 11 cycle PCR used barcoded and J-beta primers. Each CDR3 protein is one row after TCRdb ran MiXCR on the 5' RACE reads. Of some 900,000 distinct CDR3 sequences listed, around 28% were seen once; the top ten hold approximately 15%. This sample stems from a study of blood T cells in healthy people across ages. The receptor's source is a woman older than 75 in good health. The sequencing sample was made of blood. The chain couples TRBV12-3 or TRBV12-4 to TRBJ1-6; D gene unclear. As DNA, the CDR3 is TGTGCCAGCAGTTTCTCGGGGTTTAATTCACCCCTCCACTTT. Protein product: CASSFSGFNSPLHF.